Listed below are T cell receptor beta chains from one sample, sequenced in a study of cytomegalovirus exposure and HLA in healthy donors. Data came from immunoSEQ multiplex PCR; TCRdb stores just in-frame clones and leaves some out. In all, the sample yields some 140,000 clones. Source material: PBMCs. These receptors all stem from a woman in her sixties in good health and CMV-seronegative. Each CDR3 is given with its conserved first and last residue. The D gene is left open where the match is weak.

V	D	J	CDR3	DNA
TRBV18	TRBD1	TRBJ1-2	CASSPSDRGIYYGYTF	TGTGCCAGCTCACCATCAGACAGGGGGATATACTATGGCTACACCTTC
TRBV10-3	TRBD1	TRBJ1-1	CAIRPGTGPYTEAFF	TGTGCCATCAGGCCTGGGACAGGGCCTTACACTGAAGCTTTCTTT
TRBV13	TRBD2	TRBJ2-3	CASSLAGGPGDTQYF	TGTGCCAGCAGCTTAGCGGGGGGGCCTGGAGATACGCAGTATTTT
TRBV4-2	TRBD2	TRBJ2-3	CASSRVLAGGTDTQYF	TGTGCCAGCAGCCGCGTTCTAGCGGGGGGCACAGATACGCAGTATTTT
TRBV7-9	TRBD1	TRBJ1-3	CASSPFPGQGAEGNTIYF	TGTGCCAGCAGCCCCTTCCCGGGACAGGGGGCGGAGGGAAACACCATATATTTT
TRBV27	NA	TRBJ1-4	CASSPGGLNEKLFF	TGTGCCAGCAGCCCTGGGGGGTTGAATGAAAAACTGTTTTTT
TRBV6-1	NA	TRBJ2-3	CASSEWEDTQYF	TGTGCCAGCAGTGAATGGGAGGATACGCAGTATTTT
TRBV2	TRBD1	TRBJ1-2	CASRTGTDYGYTF	TGTGCCAGCAGGACCGGGACAGACTATGGCTACACCTTC
TRBV2	NA	TRBJ2-7	CASNSEYRKYF	TGTGCCAGCAACTCGGAATACAGGAAGTACTTC
TRBV6-6	TRBD2	TRBJ2-4	CASSYVAGGAKNIQYF	TGTGCCAGCAGTTACGTAGCGGGAGGTGCCAAAAACATTCAGTACTTC
TRBV6-1	TRBD2	TRBJ2-7	CASSVSLAGPSYEQYF	TGTGCCAGCAGTGTCTCTCTAGCGGGACCCTCCTACGAGCAGTACTTC
TRBV6-4	NA	TRBJ1-2	CASSPEGSSYGYTF	TGTGCCAGCAGTCCCGAGGGCAGCTCCTATGGCTACACCTTC
TRBV7-3	NA	TRBJ2-2	CASSLLQGTGELFF	TGTGCCAGCAGCTTACTACAGGGCACCGGGGAGCTGTTTTTT
TRBV4-1	NA	TRBJ2-5	CASSLEGYAETQYF	TGCGCCAGCAGTCTAGAGGGATACGCGGAGACCCAGTACTTC
TRBV18	NA	TRBJ2-1	CASSPGSNEQFF	TGTGCCAGCTCACCTGGGAGCAATGAGCAGTTCTTC
TRBV5-1	NA	TRBJ1-2	CASSFLPNYGYTF	TGCGCCAGCAGCTTCCTCCCTAACTATGGCTACACCTTC
TRBV5-1	TRBD1	TRBJ1-1	CASREGTVGEAFF	TGCGCCAGCAGAGAAGGGACAGTGGGGGAAGCTTTCTTT
TRBV5-1	NA	TRBJ2-7	CASSLADSDYEQYF	TGCGCCAGCAGCTTGGCCGACAGCGACTACGAGCAGTACTTC
TRBV11-3	NA	TRBJ2-7	CASSSTGAYEQYF	TGTGCCAGCAGCTCGACAGGAGCCTACGAGCAGTACTTC
TRBV28	TRBD1	TRBJ1-6	CASSRAGQGNSPLHF	TGTGCCAGCAGCCGTGCAGGACAGGGGAATTCACCCCTCCACTTT